This T cell receptor beta chain was retrieved from a study of T cell repertoires in cytomegalovirus infection. Each CDR3 protein gets one entry after TCRdb re-called the reads with MiXCR. The profile shows about 470,000 distinct CDR3 sequences, more than 40% of them singletons. CDR3 length: 14 residues. With V trimmed by 3 bases and J by 2 bases, 3 bases remained unmatched. On this clonotype itself: Antigen: not known.

This clonotype originated in a human donor in good health (CMV status not recorded). Some clones in this sample may be carry-over from other donors' samples. The rearrangement links TRBV12-3 or TRBV12-4 to TRBJ2-7, with 8 bases identical to TRBD2. The sequencing used cultured PBMCs, collected from culture after CMV antigen stimulation. DNA of the CDR3: TGTGCCAGCAGTTTTTACGGGGGGGCCTACGAGCAGTACTTC. It yields the protein CASSFYGGAYEQYF.